The 8 T cell receptor beta chains below were found in one sample sequenced in a study of shared clonotypes between healthy human individuals (dated by TCRdb to the early 2020s). The library was produced with the immunoSEQ multiplex PCR assay. In TCRdb, the immuneACCESS table is reduced to in-frame sequences with V and J assigned. These tables do not hold every clone; where another copy was compared, an unresolved V gene accounts for under half, and the others remain unexplained. The sample contains 2 million to 2.5 million clones, just under 95% of them found a single time. The ten largest clones take up 0.3% to 0.4% of the sample. Sequenced sample: naive CD4+ T cells from PBMCs. This sample's cell subset or site label indicates: CD45RA+ positively selected. The source is a man aged 18 to 35 in good health. Some clones in this sample may be carry-over from other donors' samples.

The V and J genes are TRBV7-2 and TRBJ2-2, with 7 positions matching TRBD2. CDR3 length: 14 amino acids. Germline assignment: CDR1 SGHTA and CDR2 FQGNSA. V lost 3 bases, J lost 7 bases, and 5 bases stayed unmatched. The CDR3 reads CASSFGRPHGELFF. The CDR3, as DNA: TGTGCCAGCAGCTTCGGGAGGCCCCACGGGGAGCTGTTTTTT.

This clone was seen only once. The chain uses TRBV28 and TRBJ1-2; a weak D match, TRBD1 (5 bases). Looked up from germline, CDR1 is MDHEN and CDR2 is SYDVKM. V lost 2 bases to trimming and J lost 4 bases, with 17 bases between them. There are 16 residues in the CDR3. The DNA of the CDR3 is TGTGCCAGCAGTTTAGGGGGGAGGGTCGAGACCTATGGCTACACCTTC. It yields the protein CASSLGGRVETYGYTF.

The CDR3, as DNA: TGTGCCAGCATTTCGTTTCTCGGGACCCAGTACTTC. It codes for CASISFLGTQYF. This chain joins TRBV6-5 and TRBJ2-5; D gene ambiguous. The germline V and J ends were trimmed by 7 bases and 7 bases, with 13 bases remaining between them. This CDR3 region has 12 residues. Germline V CDR1 and CDR2: MNHEY, SVGAGI.

This sequence joins TRBV11-2 and TRBJ1-5; D perhaps matches TRBD1 (5 bases). Trimming shortened V by 3 bases and J by 7 bases, and 13 bases separated the two germline ends. This CDR3 region has 14 residues. Germline V CDR1 and CDR2: SGHAT, FQNNGV. CDR3 region: CASSLGGTRQPQHF. The CDR3, as DNA: TGTGCCAGCAGCTTGGGGGGAACACGCCAGCCCCAGCATTTT.

This chain connects TRBV28 to TRBJ2-3, with 10 bases that match TRBD2. Germline-derived CDR1 and CDR2 are MDHEN and SYDVKM. The junction had 5 bases not matched to a gene; V was cut back by 5 bases and J by 0 bases. The CDR3 contains 16 residues. Here the CDR3 reads CASSRGLAASTDTQYF. CDR3 nucleotides: TGTGCCAGCAGTCGAGGACTAGCGGCTAGCACAGATACGCAGTATTTT. Full variable domain (outside the CDR3, taken from reference TRBV28 and TRBJ2-3): DVKVTQSSRYLVKRTGEKVFLECVQDMDHENMFWYRQDPGLGLRLIYFSYDVKMKEKGDIPEGYSVSREKKERFSLILESASTNQTSMYLCASSRGLAASTDTQYFGPGTRLTVL.

The chain recombines TRBV28 with TRBJ2-3, with D unresolved. CDR3 length: 15 residues. The germline CDR1 and CDR2 sequences are MDHEN and SYDVKM. The V end lost 5 bases, the J end lost 5 bases, and 17 bases lay between the germline ends. CDR3 in amino acids: CASSVAQELKDTQYF. CDR3 sequence (DNA): TGTGCCAGCAGTGTGGCGCAGGAGCTTAAAGATACGCAGTATTTT.

CDR3 protein: CASSPATGGPYEQYF. CDR3 nucleotides: TGTGCCAGCTCACCAGCGACAGGGGGCCCCTACGAGCAGTACTTC. This chain connects TRBV18 to TRBJ2-7; 10 nucleotides agree with TRBD1. V was clipped by 2 bases and J by 2 bases; unmatched bases: 3. The germline V gene encodes CDR1 KGHSH and CDR2 LQKENI. This CDR3 comprises 15 residues.

This clone appeared a single time. The genes are TRBV5-4 and TRBJ2-3; D possibly matches TRBD1 or TRBD2 (6 bases each). The CDR3 is made up of 17 amino acids. Trimming removed 3 bases from V and 6 bases from J, with 23 bases in between. Germline V gives CDR1 SGHNT, CDR2 YYREEE (reference sequence). As DNA, the CDR3 is TGTGCCAGCAGCTACCCTATTAGCGGAGGGGGGACGGATACGCAGTATTTT. Amino acid sequence: CASSYPISGGGTDTQYF. Supplemented by reference TRBV5-4 and TRBJ2-3, the full variable domain reads ETGVTQSPTHLIKTRGQQVTLRCSSQSGHNTVSWYQQALGQGPQFIFQYYREEENGRGNFPPRFSGLQFPNYSSELNVNALELDDSALYLCASSYPISGGGTDTQYFGPGTRLTVL.